This T cell receptor (beta chain) is drawn from a study of T cells after yellow fever vaccination. TCRdb recomputed calls from the 5' RACE reads with MiXCR, one row per CDR3 protein. The sample carries roughly 60,000 distinct CDR3 sequences, approximately 7% recorded once. The CDR3 loop spans 13 amino acids. V lost 6 bases and J lost 4; bases outside the gene matches: 6. Germline V CDR1 and CDR2: LNHDA, SQIVND (reference sequence). This clonotype has only a few counts. Sequences were derived from CD8+ T cells sorted from PBMCs, sampled on the day of the first yellow fever vaccination. The source is a man younger than 35 who received the YFV17D yellow fever vaccine. The rearrangement uses TRBV19 and TRBJ2-7; 7 bases line up with TRBD1. As DNA, the CDR3 is TGTGCCAGTAGCCCAGGGGGTCTGTACGAGCAGTACTTC. This translates into CASSPGGLYEQYF. Full variable domain (remainder filled in from reference TRBV19 and TRBJ2-7): DGGITQSPKYLFRKEGQNVTLSCEQNLNHDAMYWYRQDPGQGLRLIYYSQIVNDFQKGDIAEGYSVSREKKESFPLTVTSAQKNPTAFYLCASSPGGLYEQYFGPGTRLTVT.